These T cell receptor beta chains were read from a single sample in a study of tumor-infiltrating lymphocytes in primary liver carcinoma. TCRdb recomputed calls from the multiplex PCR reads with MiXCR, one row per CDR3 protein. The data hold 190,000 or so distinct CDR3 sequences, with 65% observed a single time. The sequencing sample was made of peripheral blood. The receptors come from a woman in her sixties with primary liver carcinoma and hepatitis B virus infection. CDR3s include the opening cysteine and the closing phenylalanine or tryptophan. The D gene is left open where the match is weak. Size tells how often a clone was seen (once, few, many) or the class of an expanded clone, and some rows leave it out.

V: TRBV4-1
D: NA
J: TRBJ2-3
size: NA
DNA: TGCGCCAGCAACCAAGTGGGAGTCAGAACAGATACTCAGTATTTT
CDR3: CASNQVGVRTDTQYF

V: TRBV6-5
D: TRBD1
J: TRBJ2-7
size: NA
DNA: TGTGCCAGAAGTTACTCAGACAGGGGTGCCTACAAGCAGTACTTC
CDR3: CARSYSDRGAYKQYF

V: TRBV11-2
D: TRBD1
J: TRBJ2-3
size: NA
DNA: TGTACCAGCAGCCGGACAGGTGGGAGTACAGATATGCAGTATTTT
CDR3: CTSSRTGGSTDMQYF

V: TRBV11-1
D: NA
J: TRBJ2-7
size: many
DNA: TGTGCCAGCAGCTATTACGAGCAGTACTTC
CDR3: CASSYYEQYF

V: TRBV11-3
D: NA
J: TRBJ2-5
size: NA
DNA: TGTGCCAGCAGCAGACAGGCTCGTCATACCCAGCACTTC
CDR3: CASSRQARHTQHF

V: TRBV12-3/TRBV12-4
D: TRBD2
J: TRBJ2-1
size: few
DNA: TGTGCCAGCAGTTCACCGACTAGCGGAGACAAAGAGCAATTCTTC
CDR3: CASSSPTSGDKEQFF

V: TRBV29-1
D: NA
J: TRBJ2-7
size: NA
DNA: TGCAGCGTTTATCTCGTTAGTGACTACTACGATCAGTACTTC
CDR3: CSVYLVSDYYDQYF

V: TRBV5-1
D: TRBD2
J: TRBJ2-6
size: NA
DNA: TGCGCCAGCAGCTTGCCACTAGCGGGGGACTCTGGGGCCAACGTCCTGACTTTC
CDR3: CASSLPLAGDSGANVLTF

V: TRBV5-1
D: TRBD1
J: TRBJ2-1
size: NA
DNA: TGCGCCAGCAGCTTAACAGGGGTCAATGAGCAGTTCTTC
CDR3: CASSLTGVNEQFF

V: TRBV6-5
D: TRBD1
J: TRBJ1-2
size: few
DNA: TGTGCCAGCAGTTACTCGGGACAGGGCCCCTATGGCTACACCTTC
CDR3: CASSYSGQGPYGYTF

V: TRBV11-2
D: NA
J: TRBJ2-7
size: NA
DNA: TGTGCCAGCAGCTTGAAGTGGTGGTGGCGCGGCGAGCAGTACTTC
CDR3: CASSLKWWWRGEQYF

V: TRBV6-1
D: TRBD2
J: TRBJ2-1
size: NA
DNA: TGTGCCAGCAGCGCCACTAGCGGGAGGAGGGACAATGGGCAGTTCTTC
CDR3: CASSATSGRRDNGQFF

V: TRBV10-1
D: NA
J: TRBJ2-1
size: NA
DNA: TGCGCCATCAGTGAGGGGGTCTCCTACAAAGAGCAGTTCTTC
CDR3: CAISEGVSYKEQFF

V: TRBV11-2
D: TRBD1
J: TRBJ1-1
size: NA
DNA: TGTGCCAGCAGCTTAGGGGCAGGGGGCGAGGGCTGTCGGTGGACTGATGCTTTCTTT
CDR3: CASSLGAGGEGCRWTDAFF

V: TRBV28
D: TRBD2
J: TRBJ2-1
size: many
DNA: TGTGCCAGTAACCTAGCGGGAGTAGGGGAGCAGTTCTTC
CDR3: CASNLAGVGEQFF

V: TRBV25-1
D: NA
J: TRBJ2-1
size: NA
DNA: TGTGCCAACAGTGAAGTGGCAGGGAATGAGCAGTTCTTC
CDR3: CANSEVAGNEQFF

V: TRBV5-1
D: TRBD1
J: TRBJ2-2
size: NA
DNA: TGCGCCAGCAGCCTCGGACAGGGGGGATACACCGGGGAGCTGTTTTTT
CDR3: CASSLGQGGYTGELFF

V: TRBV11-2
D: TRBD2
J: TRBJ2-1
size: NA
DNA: TGTGCTAGCAACATGAGACTAGCGGGAGGGCCGGGGGATGGGCAGTTCTTC
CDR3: CASNMRLAGGPGDGQFF

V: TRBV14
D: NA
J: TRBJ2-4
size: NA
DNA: TGTGCCAGCAGCCAAGCGAGGGGCAGTGCCGCTAAAAACATTCAGTGCTTC
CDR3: CASSQARGSAAKNIQCF

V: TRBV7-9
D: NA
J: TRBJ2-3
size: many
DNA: TGTGCCAGCAGCTTGTCTCACAGCACAGATACGCAGTATTTT
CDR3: CASSLSHSTDTQYF

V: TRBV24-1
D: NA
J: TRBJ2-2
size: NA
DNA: TGTGCCACCGCCCGGTACACCGGGGAGCTGTTTTTT
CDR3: CATARYTGELFF

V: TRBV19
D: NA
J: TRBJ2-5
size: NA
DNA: TGTGCCAGTAGTATCGGTCTAGCGCCCGACGGAGAGACCCAGTACTTC
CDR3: CASSIGLAPDGETQYF

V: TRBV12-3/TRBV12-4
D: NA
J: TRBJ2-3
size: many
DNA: TGTGCCAGCAGTCTAGGGGGGAGAGGGGAAGATACGCAGTATTTT
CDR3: CASSLGGRGEDTQYF

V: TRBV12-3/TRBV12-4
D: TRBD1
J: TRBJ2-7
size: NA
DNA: TGTGCTAGCAGCTCTGACAGGGGGCAAAACGAGCAGTACTTC
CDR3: CASSSDRGQNEQYF

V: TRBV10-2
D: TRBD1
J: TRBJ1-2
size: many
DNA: TGCGCCAGCAGTGAGATGGACAGGGGGACGGGTGGCTACACCTTC
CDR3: CASSEMDRGTGGYTF

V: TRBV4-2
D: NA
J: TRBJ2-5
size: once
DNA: TGTGCCAGCAGCCAAGGAGGGAGAGACCAAGAGACCCAGTACTTC
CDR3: CASSQGGRDQETQYF

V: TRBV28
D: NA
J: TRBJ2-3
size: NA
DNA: TGTGCCAGCAGTTCTTTAGCCCAGCAGGGAAATACGCAGTATTTT
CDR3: CASSSLAQQGNTQYF

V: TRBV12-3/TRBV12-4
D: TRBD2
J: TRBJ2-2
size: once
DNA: TGTGCCAGCAGTCTTGGACTAGCGGGGACCGCAGGCGGGGAGCTATTTTTT
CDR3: CASSLGLAGTAGGELFF

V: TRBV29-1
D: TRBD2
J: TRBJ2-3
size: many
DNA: TGCAGCGTTGACGCTAGCGGGATTTTAGATACGCAGTATTTT
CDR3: CSVDASGILDTQYF

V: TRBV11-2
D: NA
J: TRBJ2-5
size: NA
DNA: TGTGCCAGCAGCTTAAGATGGGCCAGCGGACAAGAGACCCAGTACTTC
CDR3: CASSLRWASGQETQYF

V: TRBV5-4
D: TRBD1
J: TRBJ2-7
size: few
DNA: TGTGCCAGCAGCCTCCCCGACAGGGGGCACGAGCAGTACTTC
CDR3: CASSLPDRGHEQYF

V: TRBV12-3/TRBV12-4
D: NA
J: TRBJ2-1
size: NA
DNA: TGTGCCAGCAGTACATTTCAGGGAGGTTTCGACAATGAGCAGTTCTTC
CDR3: CASSTFQGGFDNEQFF